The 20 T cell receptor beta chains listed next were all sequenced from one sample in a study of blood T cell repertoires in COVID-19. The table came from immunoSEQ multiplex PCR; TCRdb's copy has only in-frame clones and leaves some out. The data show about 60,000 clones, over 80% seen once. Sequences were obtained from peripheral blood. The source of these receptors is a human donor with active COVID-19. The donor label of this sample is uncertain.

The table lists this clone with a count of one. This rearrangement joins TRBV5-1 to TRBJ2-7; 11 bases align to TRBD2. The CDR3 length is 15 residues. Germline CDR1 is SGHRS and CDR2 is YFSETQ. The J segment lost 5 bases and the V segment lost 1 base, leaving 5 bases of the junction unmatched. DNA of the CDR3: TGCGCCAGCAGCTTGACTAGCGGGAGTTTCGACGAGCAGTACTTC. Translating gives CASSLTSGSFDEQYF.

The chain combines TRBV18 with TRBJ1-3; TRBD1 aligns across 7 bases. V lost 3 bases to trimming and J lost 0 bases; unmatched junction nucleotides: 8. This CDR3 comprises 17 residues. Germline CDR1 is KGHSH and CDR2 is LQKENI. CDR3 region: CASSPGQVVSSGNTIYF. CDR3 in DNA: TGTGCCAGCTCACCTGGACAGGTGGTGAGCTCTGGAAACACCATATATTTT.

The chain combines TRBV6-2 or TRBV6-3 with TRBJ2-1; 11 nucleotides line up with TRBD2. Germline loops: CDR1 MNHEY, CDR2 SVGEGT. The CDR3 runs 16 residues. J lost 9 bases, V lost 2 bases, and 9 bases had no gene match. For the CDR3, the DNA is TGTGCCAGCAGTTACAACCTAGCGGGGGGAACGGGTGAGCAGTTCTTC. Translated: CASSYNLAGGTGEQFF.

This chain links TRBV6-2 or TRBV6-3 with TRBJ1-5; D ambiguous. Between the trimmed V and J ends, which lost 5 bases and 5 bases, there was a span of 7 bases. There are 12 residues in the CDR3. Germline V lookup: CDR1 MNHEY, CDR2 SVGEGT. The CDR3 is CASSDTDQPQHF. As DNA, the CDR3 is TGTGCCAGCAGTGACACTGATCAGCCCCAGCATTTT.

The CDR3: CASSYIAGGYNEQFF. The CDR3 DNA reads as TGTGCCAGCAGTTACATAGCGGGGGGGTACAATGAGCAGTTCTTC. This chain connects TRBV6-2 or TRBV6-3 to TRBJ2-1; 11 nucleotides match TRBD2. Losses at the gene ends were 2 bases for V and 4 bases for J; bases not matched to a gene: 1. The CDR3 totals 15 residues. CDR1 is MNHEY and CDR2 is SVGEGT in the germline V gene.

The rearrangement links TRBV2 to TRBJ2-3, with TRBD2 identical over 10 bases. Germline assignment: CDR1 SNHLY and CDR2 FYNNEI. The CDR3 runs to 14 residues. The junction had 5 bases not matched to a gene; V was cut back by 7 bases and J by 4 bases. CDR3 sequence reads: CASNGLAAPDTQYF. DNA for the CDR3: TGTGCCAGCAACGGACTAGCGGCCCCAGATACGCAGTATTTT.

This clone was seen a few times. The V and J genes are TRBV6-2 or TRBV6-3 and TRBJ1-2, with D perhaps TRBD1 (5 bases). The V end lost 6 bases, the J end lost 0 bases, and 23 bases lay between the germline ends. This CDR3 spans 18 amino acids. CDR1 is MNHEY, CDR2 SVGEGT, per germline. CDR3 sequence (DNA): TGTGCCAGCAGCCAGCGCCCGGCAGGGCTCCCCTCTAACTATGGCTACACCTTC. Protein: CASSQRPAGLPSNYGYTF.

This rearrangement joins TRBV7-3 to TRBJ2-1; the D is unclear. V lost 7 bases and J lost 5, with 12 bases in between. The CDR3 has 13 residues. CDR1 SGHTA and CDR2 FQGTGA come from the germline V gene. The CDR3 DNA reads TGTGCCAGCACCCTTATGCCGGACAATGAGCAGTTCTTC. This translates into CASTLMPDNEQFF.

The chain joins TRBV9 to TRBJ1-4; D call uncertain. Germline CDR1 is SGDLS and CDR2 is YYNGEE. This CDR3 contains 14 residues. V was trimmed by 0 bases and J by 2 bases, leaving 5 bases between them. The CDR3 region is CASSVDWTNEKLFF. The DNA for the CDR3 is TGTGCCAGCAGCGTAGACTGGACTAATGAAAAACTGTTTTTT.

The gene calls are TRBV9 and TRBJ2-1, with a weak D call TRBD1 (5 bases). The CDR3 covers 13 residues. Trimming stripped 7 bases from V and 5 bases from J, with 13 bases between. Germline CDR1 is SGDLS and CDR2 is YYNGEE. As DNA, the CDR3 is TGTGCCAGCTCAGGGAAGGACCACAATGAGCAGTTCTTC. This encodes CASSGKDHNEQFF.

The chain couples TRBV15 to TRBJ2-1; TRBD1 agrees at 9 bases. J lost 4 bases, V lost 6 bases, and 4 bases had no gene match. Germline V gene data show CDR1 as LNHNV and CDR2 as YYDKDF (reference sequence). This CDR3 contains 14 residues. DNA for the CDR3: TGTGCCACCAGAGAGACAGGGGGTTACAATGAGCAGTTCTTC. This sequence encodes CATRETGGYNEQFF.

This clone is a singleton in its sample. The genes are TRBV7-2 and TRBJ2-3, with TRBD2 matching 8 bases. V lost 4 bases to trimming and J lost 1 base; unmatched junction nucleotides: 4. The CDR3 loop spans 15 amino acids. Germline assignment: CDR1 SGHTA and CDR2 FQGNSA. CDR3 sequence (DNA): TGTGCCAGCAGCTCCCGGGGGGGCGGCACAGATACGCAGTATTTT. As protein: CASSSRGGGTDTQYF.

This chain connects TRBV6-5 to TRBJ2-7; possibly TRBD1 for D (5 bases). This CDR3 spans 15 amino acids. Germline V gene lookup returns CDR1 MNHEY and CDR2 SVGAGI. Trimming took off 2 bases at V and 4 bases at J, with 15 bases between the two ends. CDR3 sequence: CASSYGQGPAYEQYF. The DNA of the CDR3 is TGTGCCAGCAGTTACGGGCAGGGTCCGGCTTACGAGCAGTACTTC.

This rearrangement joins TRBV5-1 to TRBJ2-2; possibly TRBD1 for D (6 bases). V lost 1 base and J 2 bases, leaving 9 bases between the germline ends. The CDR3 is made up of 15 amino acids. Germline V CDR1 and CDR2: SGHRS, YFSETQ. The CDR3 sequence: CASSLSGHNTGELFF. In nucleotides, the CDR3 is TGCGCCAGCAGCTTGTCGGGACACAACACCGGGGAGCTGTTTTTT. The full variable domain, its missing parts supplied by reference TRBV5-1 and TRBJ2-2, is KAGVTQTPRYLIKTRGQQVTLSCSPISGHRSVSWYQQTPGQGLQFLFEYFSETQRNKGNFPGRFSGRQFSNSRSEMNVSTLELGDSALYLCASSLSGHNTGELFFGEGSRLTVL.

The CDR3: CASFFTGLAPETQYF. The CDR3 DNA is TGTGCCAGCTTTTTTACGGGACTAGCGCCCGAGACCCAGTACTTC. The rearrangement links TRBV5-4 to TRBJ2-5; 10 positions match TRBD2. After removal of 7 bases from V and 5 bases from J, the junction contained 11 bases not matched to a gene. The CDR3 extends over 15 amino acids. Germline V CDR1 and CDR2: SGHNT, YYREEE (reference sequence).

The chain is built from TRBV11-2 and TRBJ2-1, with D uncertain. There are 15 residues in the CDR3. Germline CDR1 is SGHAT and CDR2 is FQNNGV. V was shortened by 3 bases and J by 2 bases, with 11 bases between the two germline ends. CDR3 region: CASSLLGDPYNEQFF. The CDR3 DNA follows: TGTGCCAGCAGCTTGCTAGGAGATCCCTACAATGAGCAGTTCTTC. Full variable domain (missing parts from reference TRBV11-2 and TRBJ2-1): EAGVAQSPRYKIIEKRQSVAFWCNPISGHATLYWYQQILGQGPKLLIQFQNNGVVDDSQLPKDRFSAERLKGVDSTLKIQPAKLEDSAVYLCASSLLGDPYNEQFFGPGTRLTVL.

The CDR3 bases are TGTGCCACCAGCGCGTGGGACAGGGTAACAGAGACCCAGTACTTC. Its protein product is CATSAWDRVTETQYF. The chain couples TRBV15 to TRBJ2-5; 9 nucleotides line up with TRBD1. The CDR3 runs 15 residues. The J segment lost 4 bases and the V segment lost 5 bases, leaving 8 bases of the junction unmatched. Germline lookup yields CDR1 LNHNV and CDR2 YYDKDF (reference sequence).

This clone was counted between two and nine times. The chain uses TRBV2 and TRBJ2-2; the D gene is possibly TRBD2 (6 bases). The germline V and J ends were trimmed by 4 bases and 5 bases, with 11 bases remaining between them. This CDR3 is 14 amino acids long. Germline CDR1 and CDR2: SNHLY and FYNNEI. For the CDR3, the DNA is TGTGCCAGCAGTGTGGGGGGAGCGACCGGGGAGCTGTTTTTT. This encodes CASSVGGATGELFF.

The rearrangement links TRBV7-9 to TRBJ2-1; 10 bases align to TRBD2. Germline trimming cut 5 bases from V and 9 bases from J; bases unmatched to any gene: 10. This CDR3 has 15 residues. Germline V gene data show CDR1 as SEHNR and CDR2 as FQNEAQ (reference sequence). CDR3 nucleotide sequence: TGTGCCAGCAGCCCCCGGACTAGCGGAGCCGTTGAGCAGTTCTTC. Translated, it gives CASSPRTSGAVEQFF.

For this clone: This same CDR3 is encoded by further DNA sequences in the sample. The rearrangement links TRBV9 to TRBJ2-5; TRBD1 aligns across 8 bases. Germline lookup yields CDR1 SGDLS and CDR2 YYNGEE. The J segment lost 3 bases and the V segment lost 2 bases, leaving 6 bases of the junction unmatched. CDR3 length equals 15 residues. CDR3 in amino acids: CASSVDQGAKETQYF. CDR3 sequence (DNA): TGTGCCAGCAGCGTCGACCAGGGGGCGAAAGAGACCCAGTACTTC. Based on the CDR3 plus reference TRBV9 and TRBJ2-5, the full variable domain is DSGVTQTPKHLITATGQRVTLRCSPRSGDLSVYWYQQSLDQGLQFLIQYYNGEERAKGNILERFSAQQFPDLHSELNLSSLELGDSALYFCASSVDQGAKETQYFGPGTRLLVL.